Following are 30 T cell receptor beta chains from one sample sequenced in a study of T cell clonality in common variable immunodeficiency. Their cognate antigens are unknown. Broader study findings: Reportedly, TCR beta sequences from common variable immunodeficiency showed fewer deletions and N-nucleotide insertions.

Here immunoSEQ multiplex PCR was the method, and the copy in TCRdb shows in-frame clones only, minus some. The repertoire consists of tens of thousands of clones, none detected only once. Sample: peripheral blood mononuclear cells. The origin of the receptors is a human donor with common variable immunodeficiency.

Regarding this clone: The CDR3 end falls 3 residues outside the read, so it is completed with the germline J gene. The genes are TRBV20-1 and TRBJ2-1; the match to TRBD1 covers 8 bases. The CDR3 runs to 14 residues. V gave up 8 bases and J gave up 1 base; unmatched junction bases: 7. Germline CDR1 DFQATT, CDR2 SNEGSKA (reference sequence). This CDR3 reads CSSPRQGSYNEQFF. The CDR3 DNA, read in part, is TGCAGTTCTCCGAGACAGGGGTCCTACAATGAG.

This clone was seen at least ten times. The read comes to an end 3 residues before the CDR3 does, leaving the germline J gene to fill in the end. V gene TRBV29-1 combines with J gene TRBJ1-1; D perhaps matches TRBD1 (5 bases). Looked up from germline, CDR1 is SQVTM and CDR2 is ANQGSEA. CDR3 length equals 15 residues. V was trimmed by 4 bases and J by 4 bases, leaving 19 bases between them. CDR3 DNA (partial): TGCAGCGTTGTGGGCAGGGTGGCGGTGGGCACTGAA. It specifies CSVVGRVAVGTE. The CDR3, in full, reads CSVVGRVAVGTEAFF.

Ten or more counts support this clone. The read halts 3 residues ahead of the CDR3 end, with the missing end drawn from the germline J gene. The V and J genes are TRBV2 and TRBJ1-1; D gene uncertain. V dropped 7 bases and J dropped 1 base, with 7 bases sitting between them. The CDR3 contains 12 residues. CDR1 is SNHLY, CDR2 FYNNEI, per germline. CDR3 region: CASIGPNTEAFF. CDR3 DNA (partial): TGTGCCAGCATAGGGCCGAACACTGAA.

Only a few counts were recorded for this clone. The read falls 3 residues short of the CDR3 end, and the missing part is taken from the germline J gene. V and J are TRBV7-2 and TRBJ1-2; TRBD1 is a possible D gene (6 bases). Per germline, CDR1 SGHTA and CDR2 FQGNSA. The CDR3 has 14 residues. This CDR3 reads CASSLERLGGGYTF. CDR3 DNA (partial): TGTGCCAGCAGCTTGGAGCGACTTGGGGGCGGC.

About this clone: The read halts 3 residues ahead of the CDR3 end, with the missing end drawn from the germline J gene. The V gene is TRBV6-1, the J gene TRBJ2-1; 7 nucleotides agree with TRBD2. Germline CDR1 is MNHNS and CDR2 is SASEGT. The CDR3 totals 15 residues. The V segment lost 3 bases and the J segment 8 bases; nucleotides outside the gene matches: 10. The CDR3 here is CASSDRTRLSDEQFF. The covered CDR3 bases are TGTGCCAGCAGTGACCGGACTAGGCTCAGCGATGAG.

This clone was found many times. The CDR3 end lies 3 residues beyond the end of the read and is filled in from the germline J gene. The chain employs TRBV19 and TRBJ2-2; 7 bases line up with TRBD1. Germline V CDR1 and CDR2: LNHDA, SQIVND (reference sequence). This CDR3 contains 16 residues. V was pared by 1 base and J by 6 bases, with 8 bases of the junction left unmatched. The sequenced CDR3 bases are TGTGCCAGTAGTATAGCCGGGACAGACTTATCCGGGGAG. It is translated as CASSIAGTDLSGE. The full CDR3 is CASSIAGTDLSGELFF. The whole variable domain, remainder taken from reference TRBV19 and TRBJ2-2, is DGGITQSPKYLFRKEGQNVTLSCEQNLNHDAMYWYRQDPGQGLRLIYYSQIVNDFQKGDIAEGYSVSREKKESFPLTVTSAQKNPTAFYLCASSIAGTDLSGELFFGEGSRLTVL.

This clone was detected ten times or more. The sequence runs out 3 residues before the end of the CDR3; the remainder is reconstructed from the germline J gene. The chain uses TRBV5-1 and TRBJ2-3, with 14 bases lining up with TRBD2. CDR3 length: 16 residues. Germline V gene lookup returns CDR1 SGHRS and CDR2 YFSETQ. Trimming removed 3 bases from V and 3 bases from J; junction bases left unmatched: 3. CDR3 bases read: TGCGCCAGCAGCTCTGGACTAGCGGGAGGTACAGATACG. It translates to CASSSGLAGGTDT. The full CDR3 protein is CASSSGLAGGTDTQYF. The variable domain in full, with the rest retrieved from reference TRBV5-1 and TRBJ2-3, is KAGVTQTPRYLIKTRGQQVTLSCSPISGHRSVSWYQQTPGQGLQFLFEYFSETQRNKGNFPGRFSGRQFSNSRSEMNVSTLELGDSALYLCASSSGLAGGTDTQYFGPGTRLTVL.

This clone was detected ten times or more. The read ends 3 residues shy of where the CDR3 ends; the end is completed using the germline J gene. This rearrangement joins TRBV5-1 to TRBJ1-4, with 11 positions matching TRBD1. Germline CDR1 reads SGHRS; CDR2 reads YFSETQ. After removal of 2 bases from V and 4 bases from J, the junction contained 7 bases not matched to a gene. This CDR3 spans 17 amino acids. CDR3 DNA, as far as it was read: TGCGCCAGCAGCTTTTCGCCGGGACAGGGGGATAATGAAAAA. Amino acids: CASSFSPGQGDNEK. The whole CDR3 protein reads CASSFSPGQGDNEKLFF.

In this sample, this clone turned up many times. The CDR3 extends 3 residues past the end of the read, so its final part is completed from the germline J gene. The V call is TRBV19, the J call TRBJ2-2; TRBD1 aligns across 9 bases. With 0 bases clipped from V and 6 bases from J, the junction kept 14 bases outside the gene matches. From germline, CDR1 is LNHDA and CDR2 SQIVND (reference sequence). The CDR3 extends over 19 amino acids. The CDR3 bases that were read are TGTGCCAGTAGTATAGAATCCCCATGGACAGGGGAAGAGTCCGGGGAG. This gives the protein CASSIESPWTGEESGE. The full CDR3 reads CASSIESPWTGEESGELFF.

This clone has at least ten counts. The DNA ends 3 residues before the CDR3 does, and the rest of the CDR3 is filled in from the germline J gene. V and J are TRBV20-1 and TRBJ2-1; D might be TRBD1 (6 bases). V dropped 3 bases and J dropped 7 bases, with 10 bases sitting between them. Germline CDR1 DFQATT, CDR2 SNEGSKA (reference sequence). The CDR3 spans 12 residues. The part of the CDR3 DNA that was read is TGCAGTGCTAGGGGACAAATTAATGAG. Residues: CSARGQINE. The whole CDR3 sequence is CSARGQINEQFF.

As for this clone: The CDR3 is cut off 3 residues early in the read; its end comes from the germline J gene. The chain has TRBV2 and TRBJ2-3; D gene ambiguous. The CDR3 length is 15 residues. V lost 2 bases and J lost 2, with 11 bases in between. Germline lookup yields CDR1 SNHLY and CDR2 FYNNEI. The CDR3 bases that were read are TGTGCCAGCAGTGAATACGCGGTATCCACAGATACG. Its translation: CASSEYAVSTDT. The full CDR3 is CASSEYAVSTDTQYF.

In this sample, this clone turned up a few times. The sequence runs out 3 residues before the end of the CDR3; the remainder is reconstructed from the germline J gene. The chain is built from TRBV7-8 and TRBJ2-1; D remains unclear. Trimming pared 1 base from V and 9 bases from J, leaving 10 bases between. The CDR3 runs 13 residues. The germline V gene encodes CDR1 SGHVS and CDR2 FQNEAQ. The sequenced part of the CDR3 DNA is TGTGCCAGCAGCTTAGGCACAGTCAGTGAG. Translation: CASSLGTVSE. The whole CDR3 reads CASSLGTVSEQFF.

This clone was detected only a few times. The sequence runs out 3 residues before the end of the CDR3; the remainder is reconstructed from the germline J gene. V is TRBV7-2 and J is TRBJ2-3, with 7 nucleotides matching TRBD2. Germline loops: CDR1 SGHTA, CDR2 FQGNSA. The junction had 6 bases not matched to a gene; V was cut back by 5 bases and J by 1 base. The CDR3 is made up of 15 amino acids. Partial CDR3 DNA: TGTGCCAGCAGCCCCAGACTAGCCGGCACAGATACG. The encoded protein is CASSPRLAGTDT. The whole CDR3 protein reads CASSPRLAGTDTQYF.

Details on this clone: The missing CDR3 end, 3 residues past where the read stops, is filled in from the germline J gene. This chain joins TRBV19 and TRBJ1-2; D call uncertain. Germline CDR1 reads LNHDA; CDR2 reads SQIVND (reference sequence). The CDR3 runs 14 residues. V was trimmed by 0 bases and J by 2 bases, leaving 7 bases between them. CDR3 loop: CASSIDAGNYGYTF. CDR3 DNA (partial): TGTGCCAGTAGTATAGATGCGGGGAACTATGGC.

This clone was recorded many times. The read comes to an end 3 residues before the CDR3 does, leaving the germline J gene to fill in the end. The chain couples TRBV29-1 to TRBJ1-1, with D perhaps matching TRBD1 (5 bases). The CDR3 has 10 amino acids. Germline CDR1 is SQVTM and CDR2 is ANQGSEA. This CDR3 is CSVQESAAFF. The DNA read from the CDR3 is TGCAGCGTACAGGAATCGGCA. Filled out from reference TRBV29-1 and TRBJ1-1, the complete variable domain reads SAVISQKPSRDICQRGTSLTIQCQVDSQVTMMFWYRQQPGQSLTLIATANQGSEATYESGFVIDKFPISRPNLTFSTLTVSNMSPEDSSIYLCSVQESAAFFGQGTRLTVV.

In its sample, this clone was seen many times. Read coverage stops 3 residues before the CDR3 terminus; the germline J gene supplies the remainder. The chain carries TRBV20-1 and TRBJ2-5; D unclear. The V end was cut by 6 bases, the J end by 2 bases, with 4 bases between. This CDR3 has 10 residues. Germline assignment: CDR1 DFQATT and CDR2 SNEGSKA (reference sequence). The sequenced CDR3 bases are TGCAGTGCCTTTCAAGAGACC. This translates into CSAFQET. The whole CDR3 is CSAFQETQYF.

The sample holds many counts of this clone. The read gets to within 3 residues of the CDR3 end, and the germline J gene fills in the rest. This sequence joins TRBV7-3 and TRBJ1-1, with 9 positions matching TRBD1. Germline V CDR1 and CDR2: SGHTA, FQGTGA. The CDR3 loop spans 16 amino acids. V shed 5 bases and J 5 bases; nucleotides not matched to a gene: 12. This chain's CDR3 is CASSRRGTGIETEAFF. The covered CDR3 bases are TGTGCCAGCAGCCGCCGAGGGACAGGGATTGAGACTGAA.

This clone came up a few times. The read stops 3 residues short of the end of the CDR3; the missing end is completed from the germline J gene. The chain joins TRBV7-8 to TRBJ2-1, with D unclear. Germline CDR1 and CDR2: SGHVS and FQNEAQ. The CDR3 runs 14 residues. Trimming removed 1 base at V and 7 bases at J, with 11 bases between. CDR3 bases read: TGTGCCAGCAGCTTAGACCCCCCACGGAATGAG. Translation gives CASSLDPPRNE. The whole CDR3 sequence is CASSLDPPRNEQFF.

The CDR3 loop reads CASSLGAGQPQHF. CDR3 bases read: TGTGCCAGCTCACTGGGGGCGGGTCAGCCC. The chain couples TRBV18 to TRBJ1-5; tentative D call: TRBD1 (6 bases). Coverage ceases 3 residues before the CDR3 finishes, and the germline J gene fills in the end. Trimming cost V 4 bases and J 6 bases, with 10 bases left between them. Germline lookup yields CDR1 KGHSH and CDR2 LQKENI. The CDR3 sequence is 13 residues long.

The table lists this clone with many counts. The DNA ends 3 residues before the CDR3 does, and the rest of the CDR3 is filled in from the germline J gene. V is TRBV30 and J is TRBJ2-5; D may be TRBD1 (6 bases). CDR3 length: 15 amino acids. V lost 0 bases to trimming and J lost 2 bases, with 13 bases between them. Germline CDR1 GTSNPN, CDR2 SVGIG (reference sequence). This chain's CDR3 is CAWSVLQGRQETQYF. The CDR3 bases that were read are TGTGCCTGGAGTGTACTTCAGGGGCGTCAAGAGACC.

CDR3 DNA, as far as it was read: TGTGCCAGCAGTCTAACCGGGGGACAGGGTTCCTACGAG. Encoded protein: CASSLTGGQGSYE. The whole CDR3 is CASSLTGGQGSYEQYF. The chain joins TRBV6-2 or TRBV6-3 to TRBJ2-7, with 9 nucleotides matching TRBD1. The read falls 3 residues short of the CDR3 end, and the missing part is taken from the germline J gene. V was pared by 5 bases and J by 1 base, with 9 bases of the junction left unmatched. This CDR3 spans 16 amino acids. CDR1 is MNHEY, CDR2 SVGEGT, per germline.

This clone was seen more than once but under ten times. The read is 3 residues too short to cover the CDR3 end, so that end is filled in from the germline J gene. The chain joins TRBV2 to TRBJ1-1; D is unresolved. The V gene lost 7 bases and the J gene lost 1 base, with 13 bases spanning the gap. The germline V gene encodes CDR1 SNHLY and CDR2 FYNNEI. This CDR3 contains 14 residues. The CDR3: CASNYLNQNTEAFF. Partial CDR3 DNA: TGTGCCAGCAATTACCTAAATCAGAACACTGAA.

This clone was observed at least ten times. Read sequence stops 3 residues before the CDR3 end, and the germline J gene provides the missing end. The chain links TRBV14 to TRBJ2-3, with D possibly matching TRBD2 (6 bases). The CDR3 runs to 15 residues. Trimming removed 4 bases at V and 1 base at J, with 12 bases between. CDR1 is SGHDN, CDR2 FVKESK, per germline. The sequenced CDR3 bases are TGTGCCAGCAGCCTTCAACTAGCCCGCACAGATACG. Amino acid sequence: CASSLQLARTDT. The whole CDR3 sequence reads CASSLQLARTDTQYF.

This clone was recorded many times. The CDR3 extends 3 residues past the end of the read, so its final part is completed from the germline J gene. The V call is TRBV18, the J call TRBJ1-1; D gene uncertain. Trimming took off 1 base at V and 0 bases at J, with 6 bases between the two ends. Germline lookup yields CDR1 KGHSH and CDR2 LQKENI. The CDR3 contains 14 residues. Partial CDR3 DNA: TGTGCCAGCTCACCACTGTTAGTGAACACTGAA. Translating gives CASSPLLVNTE. The CDR3, in full, reads CASSPLLVNTEAFF.

Points on this clone: The read terminates 3 residues before the CDR3 end, so the remaining end is supplied by the germline J gene. This chain uses TRBV6-2 or TRBV6-3 with TRBJ2-1; D possibly corresponds to TRBD2 (5 bases). The germline V gene has CDR1 MNHEY and CDR2 SVGEGT. Trimming took 6 bases from V and 2 from J, leaving 11 bases between them. The CDR3 spans 14 residues. CDR3 residues: CASSTGSPYNEQFF. The part of the CDR3 DNA that was read is TGTGCCAGCAGCACGGGGAGTCCCTACAATGAG.

There are many counts of this clone. From the germline J gene comes the end of the CDR3, since the read stops 3 residues before it. The chain links TRBV29-1 to TRBJ2-2, with TRBD2 as a possible D gene (5 bases). Germline V gene data show CDR1 as SQVTM and CDR2 as ANQGSEA. V was pared by 2 bases and J by 0 bases, with 10 bases between. The CDR3 is 15 amino acids. CDR3 DNA, as far as it was read: TGCAGCGTTGAAAGCCTAGCCCCGAACACCGGGGAG. Translating it yields CSVESLAPNTGE. The CDR3 in its entirety is CSVESLAPNTGELFF.

This clone occurred a few times. The CDR3 is cut off 3 residues early in the read; its end comes from the germline J gene. The gene calls are TRBV5-5 and TRBJ2-7; 8 bases map to TRBD2. The CDR3 length is 14 residues. After removal of 3 bases from V and 2 bases from J, the junction contained 4 bases not matched to a gene. The germline gives CDR1 SGHKS, CDR2 YYEKEE (reference sequence). The DNA read from the CDR3 is TGTGCCAGCAGCTCGGCGGGGGGAACCTACGAG. Residues: CASSSAGGTYE. The full-length CDR3 reads as CASSSAGGTYEQYF.

In regard to this clone: The read comes to an end 3 residues before the CDR3 does, leaving the germline J gene to fill in the end. This chain joins TRBV19 and TRBJ1-5; no clear D gene. Germline-derived CDR1 and CDR2 are LNHDA and SQIVND (reference sequence). V lost 6 bases and J lost 0, with 6 bases in between. This CDR3 has 13 residues. CDR3 DNA, as far as it was read: TGTGCCAGTAGGTCCAATAGCAATCAGCCC. Translated: CASRSNSNQP. The whole CDR3 is CASRSNSNQPQHF. The variable domain in full, with the rest retrieved from reference TRBV19 and TRBJ1-5, is DGGITQSPKYLFRKEGQNVTLSCEQNLNHDAMYWYRQDPGQGLRLIYYSQIVNDFQKGDIAEGYSVSREKKESFPLTVTSAQKNPTAFYLCASRSNSNQPQHFGDGTRLSIL.

In the case of this clone: The CDR3 end falls 3 residues outside the read, so it is completed with the germline J gene. The chain carries TRBV5-5 and TRBJ2-7, with 10 bases lining up with TRBD2. V lost 0 bases and J lost 0; bases outside the gene matches: 0. The CDR3 has 15 amino acids. Germline CDR1 is SGHKS and CDR2 is YYEKEE (reference sequence). The CDR3 is CASSLERGGSYEQYF. CDR3 bases read: TGTGCCAGCAGCTTGGAGCGGGGGGGCTCCTACGAG.

In its sample, this clone was seen a few times. The read gets to within 3 residues of the CDR3 end, and the germline J gene fills in the rest. The chain carries TRBV6-1 and TRBJ1-6; D might be TRBD1 (6 bases). Trimming took off 4 bases at V and 11 bases at J, with 15 bases between the two ends. Per the germline V gene, CDR1 is MNHNS and CDR2 is SASEGT. This CDR3 spans 14 amino acids. CDR3 DNA (partial): TGTGCCAGCAGTGTAGGACAGCTCCAGGCACCC. It specifies CASSVGQLQAP. The CDR3 reads in full as CASSVGQLQAPLHF.